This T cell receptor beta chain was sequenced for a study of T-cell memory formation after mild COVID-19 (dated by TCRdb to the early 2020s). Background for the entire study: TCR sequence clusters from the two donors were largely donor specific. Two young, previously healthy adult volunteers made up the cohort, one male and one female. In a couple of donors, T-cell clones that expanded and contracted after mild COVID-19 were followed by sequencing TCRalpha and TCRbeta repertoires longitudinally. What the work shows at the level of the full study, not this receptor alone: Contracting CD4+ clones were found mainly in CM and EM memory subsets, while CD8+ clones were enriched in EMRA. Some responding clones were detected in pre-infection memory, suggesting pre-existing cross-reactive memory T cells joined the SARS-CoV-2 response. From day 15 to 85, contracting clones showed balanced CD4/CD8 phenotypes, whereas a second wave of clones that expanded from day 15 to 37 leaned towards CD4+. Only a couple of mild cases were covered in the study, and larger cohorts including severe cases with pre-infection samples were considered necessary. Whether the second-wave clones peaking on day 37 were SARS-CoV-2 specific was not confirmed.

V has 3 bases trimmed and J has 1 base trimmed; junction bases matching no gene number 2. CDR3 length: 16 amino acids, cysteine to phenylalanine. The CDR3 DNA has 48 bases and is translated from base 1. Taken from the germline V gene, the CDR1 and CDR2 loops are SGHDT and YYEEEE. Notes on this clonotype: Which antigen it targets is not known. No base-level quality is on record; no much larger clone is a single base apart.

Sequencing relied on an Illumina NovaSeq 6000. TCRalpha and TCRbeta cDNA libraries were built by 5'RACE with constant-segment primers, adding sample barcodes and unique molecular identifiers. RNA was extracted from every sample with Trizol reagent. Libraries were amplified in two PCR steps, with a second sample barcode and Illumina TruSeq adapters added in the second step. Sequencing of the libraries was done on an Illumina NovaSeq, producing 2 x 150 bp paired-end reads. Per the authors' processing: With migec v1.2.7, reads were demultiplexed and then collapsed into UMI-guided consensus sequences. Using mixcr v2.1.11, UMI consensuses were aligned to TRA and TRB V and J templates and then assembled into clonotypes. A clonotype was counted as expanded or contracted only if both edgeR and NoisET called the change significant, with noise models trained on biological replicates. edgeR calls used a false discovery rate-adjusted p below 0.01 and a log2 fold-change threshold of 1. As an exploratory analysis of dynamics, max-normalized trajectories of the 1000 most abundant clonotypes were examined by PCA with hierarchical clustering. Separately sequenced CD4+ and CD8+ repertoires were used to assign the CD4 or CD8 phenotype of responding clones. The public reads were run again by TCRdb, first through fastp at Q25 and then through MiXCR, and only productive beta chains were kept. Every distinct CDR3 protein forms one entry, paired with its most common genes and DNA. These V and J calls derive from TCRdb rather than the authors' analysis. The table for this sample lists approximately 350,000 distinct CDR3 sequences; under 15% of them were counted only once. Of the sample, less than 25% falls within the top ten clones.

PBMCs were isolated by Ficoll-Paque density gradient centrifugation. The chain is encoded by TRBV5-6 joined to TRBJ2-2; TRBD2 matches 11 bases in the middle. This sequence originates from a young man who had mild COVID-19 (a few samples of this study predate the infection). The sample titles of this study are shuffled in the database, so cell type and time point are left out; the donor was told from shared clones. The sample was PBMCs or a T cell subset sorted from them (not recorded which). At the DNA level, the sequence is TGTGCCAGCAGCTATGGACTAGCGGGGAACACCGGGGAGCTGTTTTTT. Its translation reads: CASSYGLAGNTGELFF.